The present TCR beta chain was sequenced within a study of blood T cell repertoires in COVID-19. Study background: T cells, B-cell-depleted T cells, or PBMCs supplied cDNA or gDNA.

The germline CDR1 and CDR2 sequences are SGHRS and YFSETQ. CDR3 length equals 18 residues. V was pared by 1 base and J by 2 bases, with 20 bases between. Some clones are missing from TCRdb's copy, which holds only in-frame ones; the method was immunoSEQ multiplex PCR. The table records approximately 200,000 clones, around 80% of them present only once. V usage is TRBV5-1 and J usage is TRBJ2-3; D possibly corresponds to TRBD1 (6 bases). This TCR derives from a woman aged 55 to 70 who had recovered from COVID-19. The source material was peripheral blood. In DNA, the CDR3 is TGCGCCAGCAGCTTGTCCCTCGTTGTGGGGGCAAACACAGATACGCAGTATTTT. It is translated as CASSLSLVVGANTDTQYF.